Below are 7 T cell receptor beta chains sequenced from a single sample in a study of T-cell reconstitution after alpha-beta-depleted transplantation in children. As it was prepared, the TCRbeta library received unique molecular identifiers. TCRdb redid the calling of the PCR reads with MiXCR, one entry per CDR3 protein. The sample contains about 74,000 distinct CDR3 sequences, 11% to 15% of which appear only once. The sample here was PBMCs, mostly from graft donor cells, taken 180 days after TCRalphabeta/CD19-depleted stem cell transplant. These receptors were collected from a male patient aged 2 to 9 who had a stem cell transplant for acute lymphoblastic leukemia, so the T cells may come from the graft donor.

This clonotype was found a few times. The genes are TRBV7-9 and TRBJ2-7; D perhaps matches TRBD2 (7 bases). CDR3 length: 11 amino acids. The germline V gene has CDR1 SEHNR and CDR2 FQNEAQ (reference sequence). V was trimmed by 5 bases and J by 11 bases, leaving 13 bases between them. CDR3 bases: TGTGCCAGCAGCCTAGGGGGGGCGGAGTACTTC. Amino acid sequence: CASSLGGAEYF.

The chain is built from TRBV10-3 and TRBJ1-1; the D gene is possibly TRBD1 (5 bases). CDR1 ENHRY and CDR2 SYGVKD come from the germline V gene. Trimming stripped 8 bases from V and 2 bases from J, with 18 bases between. This CDR3 has 15 amino acids. The CDR3 protein is CAIGGDLTANTEAFF. DNA for the CDR3: TGTGCCATCGGGGGGGACTTGACAGCTAACACTGAAGCTTTCTTT.

The chain combines TRBV4-3 with TRBJ2-5, with 15 bases lining up with TRBD2. The CDR3 totals 19 residues. Germline V gene lookup returns CDR1 LGHNA and CDR2 YSLEER. V was clipped by 3 bases and J by 1 base; unmatched bases: 9. CDR3 protein: CASSQGPGTSGRIQETQYF. The CDR3 region has the DNA TGCGCCAGCAGCCAGGGCCCCGGGACTAGCGGGAGGATCCAAGAGACCCAGTACTTC.

This clonotype showed up just a few times. V is TRBV7-2 and J is TRBJ2-5, with D perhaps TRBD2 (5 bases). Trimming took 2 bases from V and 5 from J, leaving 12 bases between them. CDR3 length equals 14 residues. Germline CDR1 SGHTA, CDR2 FQGNSA. Here the CDR3 DNA reads TGTGCCAGCAGCTTATCGCCTAGGAGGGAGACCCAGTACTTC. Its protein product is CASSLSPRRETQYF.

This clonotype has more than one count but fewer than ten. This sequence joins TRBV5-6 and TRBJ1-2; TRBD1 is a possible D gene (6 bases). CDR1 is SGHDT and CDR2 is YYEEEE in the germline V gene. Trimming shortened V by 3 bases and J by 4 bases, and 13 bases separated the two germline ends. The CDR3 runs 14 residues. This CDR3 reads CASSSPGTSYGYTF. In DNA, the CDR3 is TGTGCCAGCAGCTCTCCCGGGACATCCTATGGCTACACCTTC.

This clonotype was counted at least ten times. The gene calls are TRBV25-1 and TRBJ2-5; D gene unclear. V lost 6 bases and J lost 5, with 4 bases in between. CDR1 and CDR2 from the germline V gene are MGHDK and SYGVNS. The CDR3 is 10 residues long. The CDR3 DNA is TGTGCCAGCAGGGGCGAGACCCAGTACTTC. Residues: CASRGETQYF.

The rearrangement joins TRBV29-1 to TRBJ2-2; maybe TRBD1 (5 bases). The germline V gene encodes CDR1 SQVTM and CDR2 ANQGSEA. Trimming removed 4 bases from V and 8 bases from J, with 11 bases in between. CDR3 length equals 12 residues. CDR3 sequence reads: CSVAQGTGELFF. CDR3 nucleotide sequence: TGCAGCGTTGCCCAGGGTACAGGGGAGCTGTTTTTT.